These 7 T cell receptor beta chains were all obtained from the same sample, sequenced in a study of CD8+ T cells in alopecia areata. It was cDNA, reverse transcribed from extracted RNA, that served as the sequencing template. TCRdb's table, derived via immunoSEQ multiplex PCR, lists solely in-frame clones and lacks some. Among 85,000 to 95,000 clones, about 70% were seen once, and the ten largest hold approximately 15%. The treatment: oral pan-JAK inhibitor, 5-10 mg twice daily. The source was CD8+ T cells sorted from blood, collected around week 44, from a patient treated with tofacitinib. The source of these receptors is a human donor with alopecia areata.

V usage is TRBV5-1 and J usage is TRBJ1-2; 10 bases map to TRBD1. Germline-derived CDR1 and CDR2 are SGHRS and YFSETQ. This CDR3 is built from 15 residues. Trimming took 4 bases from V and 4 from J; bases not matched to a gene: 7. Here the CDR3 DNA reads TGCGCCAGCAGCCCGTCCGGGACAGGGGCCTATGGCTACACCTTC. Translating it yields CASSPSGTGAYGYTF.

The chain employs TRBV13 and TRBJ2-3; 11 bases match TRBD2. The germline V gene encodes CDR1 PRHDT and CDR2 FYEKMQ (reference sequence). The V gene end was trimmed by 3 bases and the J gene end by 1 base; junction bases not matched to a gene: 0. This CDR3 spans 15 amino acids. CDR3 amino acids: CASSLTSGGTDTQYF. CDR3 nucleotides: TGTGCCAGCAGCTTGACTAGCGGGGGCACAGATACGCAGTATTTT.

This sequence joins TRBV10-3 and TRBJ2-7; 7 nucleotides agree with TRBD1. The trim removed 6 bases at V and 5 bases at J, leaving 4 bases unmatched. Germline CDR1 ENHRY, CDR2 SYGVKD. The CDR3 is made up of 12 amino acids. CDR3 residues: CAIRATGNEQYF. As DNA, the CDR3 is TGTGCCATCAGGGCGACAGGGAACGAGCAGTACTTC.

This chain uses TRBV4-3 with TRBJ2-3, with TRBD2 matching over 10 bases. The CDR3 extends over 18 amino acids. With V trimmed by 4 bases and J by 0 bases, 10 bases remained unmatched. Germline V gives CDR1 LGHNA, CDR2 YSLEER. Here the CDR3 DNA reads TGCGCCAGCAGCCGCGTCCCGAGCGGGGGGGCTAGCACAGATACGCAGTATTTT. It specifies CASSRVPSGGASTDTQYF.

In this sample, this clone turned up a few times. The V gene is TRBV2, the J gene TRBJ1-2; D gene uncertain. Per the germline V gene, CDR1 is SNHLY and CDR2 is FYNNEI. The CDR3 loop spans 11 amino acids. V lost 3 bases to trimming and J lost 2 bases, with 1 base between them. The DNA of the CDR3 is TGTGCCAGCAGTGACAACTATGGCTACACCTTC. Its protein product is CASSDNYGYTF.

The CDR3 DNA follows: TGCGCCAGCAGCCGAAAACAGGGGAACACTGAAGCTTTCTTT. Protein: CASSRKQGNTEAFF. The gene calls are TRBV5-1 and TRBJ1-1; a weak D match, TRBD1 (6 bases). Between the trimmed V and J ends, which lost 4 bases and 1 base, there was a span of 11 bases. Per the germline V gene, CDR1 is SGHRS and CDR2 is YFSETQ. The CDR3 extends over 14 amino acids.

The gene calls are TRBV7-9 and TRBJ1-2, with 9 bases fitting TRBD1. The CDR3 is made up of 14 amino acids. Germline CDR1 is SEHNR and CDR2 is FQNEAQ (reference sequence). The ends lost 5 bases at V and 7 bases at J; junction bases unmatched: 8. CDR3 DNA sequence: TGTGCCAGCAGCCTTACCGGGACAGGGTCTGGCTACACCTTC. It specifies CASSLTGTGSGYTF.